One and the same sample provided the 15 T cell receptor beta chains below, sequenced in a study of response to subunit inactivated influenza vaccine. TCRdb itself ran the RT-PCR reads through MiXCR, one entry per CDR3 protein. The top ten hold 10% to 15% of the sample, which has about half a million distinct CDR3 sequences, roughly 11% seen once. The sequenced sample was PBMCs from blood, obtained more than 35 days after vaccination. Every receptor here comes from a man aged 45 to 65 who received an inactivated influenza vaccine.

In this sample, this clonotype turned up many times. One end of the junction is discordant with germline, which a read error may explain. This chain uses TRBV5-5 with TRBJ2-1; D may be TRBD2 (5 bases). CDR3 length: 15 amino acids. Germline CDR1 is SGHKS and CDR2 is YYEKEE (reference sequence). The DNA for the CDR3 is TGTGCCAGCAGCTCCGCGAAGTTAGATAACCTAGCAGTGGTCTTC. This translates into CASSSAKLDNLAVVF. Full variable domain (outside the CDR3, taken from reference TRBV5-5 and TRBJ2-1): DAGVTQSPTHLIKTRGQQVTLRCSPISGHKSVSWYQQVLGQGPQFIFQYYEKEERGRGNFPDRFSARQFPNYSSELNVNALLLGDSALYLCASSSAKLDNLAVVFGPGTRLTVL.

This clonotype has at least ten counts. The rearrangement joins TRBV6-5 to TRBJ2-7; tentative D call: TRBD1 (6 bases). The CDR3 consists of 14 residues. The V gene lost 1 base and the J gene lost 2 bases, with 9 bases spanning the gap. The germline V gene has CDR1 MNHEY and CDR2 SVGAGI. In nucleotides, the CDR3 is TGTGCCAGCAGTTACTTCGACAGGCCCTACGAGCAGTACTTC. This sequence encodes CASSYFDRPYEQYF.

V and J are TRBV5-5 and TRBJ2-5; 9 nucleotides match TRBD1. The CDR3 is 15 amino acids. The germline V gene has CDR1 SGHKS and CDR2 YYEKEE (reference sequence). V shed 6 bases and J 5 bases; nucleotides not matched to a gene: 11. CDR3 loop: CASNARGQGRETQYF. CDR3 in DNA: TGTGCCAGCAACGCCCGGGGACAGGGTAGGGAGACCCAGTACTTC.

This clonotype was picked up a small number of times. This rearrangement joins TRBV12-3 or TRBV12-4 to TRBJ1-5, with D hard to call. V was shortened by 6 bases and J by 0 bases, with 12 bases between the two germline ends. The CDR3 totals 15 residues. The CDR3: CASSPDGDSNQPQHF. The CDR3 bases are TGTGCCAGCAGCCCGGACGGAGATAGCAATCAGCCCCAGCATTTT.

This chain joins TRBV28 and TRBJ2-7; the match to TRBD1 covers 10 bases. V shed 10 bases, J shed 2 bases, and the junction held 5 bases outside the gene matches. Germline V gives CDR1 MDHEN, CDR2 SYDVKM. This CDR3 has 13 amino acids. CDR3 in amino acids: CATLDRGPYEQYF. The CDR3 DNA is TGTGCCACCCTAGACAGGGGGCCCTACGAGCAGTACTTC.

This chain links TRBV7-2 with TRBJ1-2; D may be TRBD1 (5 bases). CDR1 SGHTA and CDR2 FQGNSA come from the germline V gene. Trimming removed 2 bases from V and 2 bases from J, with 18 bases in between. The CDR3 runs to 17 residues. The CDR3 DNA follows: TGTGCCAGCAGCTTAACTGGGGCCTCCCGGGCGAACTATGGCTACACCTTC. It translates to CASSLTGASRANYGYTF.

The rearrangement links TRBV12-3 or TRBV12-4 to TRBJ1-2; D ambiguous. Trimming pared 10 bases from V and 0 bases from J, leaving 9 bases between. The CDR3 has 12 amino acids. The CDR3 sequence: CATRGANYGYTF. The CDR3 DNA reads TGTGCCACTCGTGGGGCTAACTATGGCTACACCTTC.

In this sample, this clonotype turned up a few times. This rearrangement joins TRBV3-1 to TRBJ2-7; maybe TRBD2 (5 bases). Germline CDR1 reads LGHDT; CDR2 reads YNNKEL (reference sequence). The V and J ends lost 10 bases and 6 bases respectively, with 16 bases between them. This CDR3 region has 12 residues. The CDR3 DNA reads as TGTGCCACAAACCGATACCGGGGCGAGCAGTACTTC. Amino acids: CATNRYRGEQYF.

The chain carries TRBV7-2 and TRBJ1-1; D might be TRBD1 (6 bases). The CDR3 is 14 residues long. Germline lookup yields CDR1 SGHTA and CDR2 FQGNSA. Trimming took off 5 bases at V and 7 bases at J, with 17 bases between the two ends. The CDR3 loop is CASSHLDRLGEAFF. CDR3 coding DNA: TGTGCCAGCAGCCACTTAGACAGGCTGGGTGAAGCTTTCTTT.

The V gene is TRBV2, the J gene TRBJ2-7; no clear D. The CDR3 contains 12 residues. Germline CDR1 is SNHLY and CDR2 is FYNNEI. Trimming pared 8 bases from V and 2 bases from J, leaving 10 bases between. The CDR3 nucleotides are TGTGCCAGCCGAGACCTTACCTACGAGCAGTACTTC. Translating it yields CASRDLTYEQYF.

V is TRBV20-1 and J is TRBJ2-3; weak D call: TRBD2 (5 bases). The germline V gene encodes CDR1 DFQATT and CDR2 SNEGSKA (reference sequence). V lost 1 base and J 0 bases, leaving 11 bases between the germline ends. The length of the CDR3 is 15 residues. The CDR3 region has the DNA TGCAGTGCTAGAGGAGGGAATCCTAGCACAGATACGCAGTATTTT. Translating gives CSARGGNPSTDTQYF.

CDR3 in amino acids: CASSPGLTGELFF. The CDR3 nucleotides are TGTGCCAGCAGCCCCGGTTTAACCGGGGAGCTGTTTTTT. The chain has TRBV7-6 and TRBJ2-2; D unresolved. The CDR3 runs 13 residues. The V gene lost 5 bases and the J gene lost 5 bases, with 9 bases spanning the gap. Germline V gives CDR1 SGHVS, CDR2 FNYEAQ.

In this sample, this clonotype turned up a few times. The CDR3 nucleotides read TGTGCCAGCGAGGGACAGTCGACCTACGAGCAGTACTTC. Translation: CASEGQSTYEQYF. This chain links TRBV6-2 or TRBV6-3 with TRBJ2-7; TRBD1 matches 7 bases. The CDR3 totals 13 residues. After removal of 8 bases from V and 2 bases from J, the junction contained 6 bases not matched to a gene. The V gene's germline CDR1 is MNHEY and CDR2 SVGEGT.

This clonotype was counted a few times. The V and J genes are TRBV7-2 and TRBJ2-7, with D perhaps assigned TRBD1 or TRBD2 (5 bases each). The CDR3 is 15 amino acids. Germline CDR1 reads SGHTA; CDR2 reads FQGNSA. V was shortened by 5 bases and J by 3 bases, with 17 bases between the two germline ends. The CDR3 nucleotides are TGTGCCAGCAGCAGCGTCTGGGACGGTCACTACGAGCAGTACTTC. This sequence encodes CASSSVWDGHYEQYF.

The DNA for the CDR3 is TGCAGTGCTATTAGACAGGGTGGAAACACCATATATTTT. It specifies CSAIRQGGNTIYF. The chain employs TRBV20-1 and TRBJ1-3; 7 nucleotides align to TRBD1. V shed 4 bases and J 3 bases; nucleotides not matched to a gene: 3. The CDR3 is made up of 13 amino acids. Germline CDR1 is DFQATT and CDR2 is SNEGSKA (reference sequence).